This record looks at one T cell receptor (beta chain) sequence and its context. Per the study methods: Amplified reference gene primers provided the basis for estimating nucleated cell counts. Using immunoSEQ multiplex PCR, the repertoire was profiled, and TCRdb retains in-frame clones only, with some absent. D and trimming were read from the DNA, whereas the V and J calls and clone size are those reported in that table. The table has about 180,000 clones, approximately 90% seen once. The record originates from a study of blood T cell repertoires in COVID-19. About the research overall: In each case, the material was cDNA or gDNA derived from T cells, B-cell-depleted T cells, or PBMCs.

Source material: peripheral blood. The receptor's source is a woman aged 25 to 45 with acute or convalescent COVID-19.

CDR3 bases: TGTGCCAGCTCACCGAACCTCGGTGCCAACACCGGGGAGCTGTTTTTT. Amino acid sequence: CASSPNLGANTGELFF. The chain has TRBV18 and TRBJ2-2; D is unresolved. Germline V CDR1 and CDR2: KGHSH, LQKENI. The V end was cut by 3 bases, the J end by 2 bases, with 13 bases between. The CDR3 runs to 16 residues. Based on the CDR3 plus reference TRBV18 and TRBJ2-2, the full variable domain is NAGVMQNPRHLVRRRGQEARLRCSPMKGHSHVYWYRQLPEEGLKFMVYLQKENIIDESGMPKERFSAEFPKEGPSILRIQQVVRGDSAAYFCASSPNLGANTGELFFGEGSRLTVL.